One sample yielded the 16 T cell receptor beta chains listed below, sequenced in a study of brain T cells in children with intractable seizures. Data came from immunoSEQ multiplex PCR; TCRdb stores just in-frame clones and leaves some out. The sample includes about 340,000 clones, over 85% seen only once; the top ten take 5.7%. Time point: blood from clinic visit 5 months post-surgery; TSC patient then seizure free. The sample consisted of peripheral blood, taken less than 6 months after surgery. The receptors shown here come from a boy under two years old with tuberous sclerosis and intractable seizures.

The rearrangement joins TRBV19 to TRBJ2-6; D is unclear. Trimming removed 5 bases at V and 2 bases at J, with 7 bases between. Germline CDR1 is LNHDA and CDR2 is SQIVND (reference sequence). This CDR3 has 14 amino acids. CDR3 loop: CASSYRAGANVLTF. CDR3 in DNA: TGTGCCAGTAGTTATCGGGCTGGGGCCAACGTCCTGACTTTC.

The CDR3 coding sequence is TGTGCCAGCAGTGAACTAGCGGGGGTCCCCTCCTACGAGCAGTACTTC. This translates into CASSELAGVPSYEQYF. The chain is built from TRBV2 and TRBJ2-7, with TRBD2 identical over 10 bases. This CDR3 is 16 amino acids long. Germline trimming cut 2 bases from V and 0 bases from J; bases unmatched to any gene: 4. In germline, CDR1 is SNHLY, CDR2 FYNNEI.

The V call is TRBV5-4, the J call TRBJ2-3; 13 bases are a match to TRBD2. Germline assignment: CDR1 SGHNT and CDR2 YYREEE (reference sequence). CDR3 length: 18 residues. V lost 4 bases and J lost 1; bases outside the gene matches: 9. The chain's CDR3 is CASSRTSGRVGGTDTQYF. CDR3 coding DNA: TGTGCCAGCAGCCGAACTAGCGGGAGGGTTGGGGGCACAGATACGCAGTATTTT.

The DNA for the CDR3 is TGTGCCAGCAGCTTAAACAGGGGGACTGAAGCTTTCTTT. Translation: CASSLNRGTEAFF. The chain recombines TRBV7-2 with TRBJ1-1; TRBD1 aligns across 8 bases. J lost 5 bases, V lost 2 bases, and 1 base had no gene match. This CDR3 is built from 13 residues. CDR1 is SGHTA, CDR2 FQGNSA, per germline.

The chain links TRBV24-1 to TRBJ2-2; the match to TRBD1 covers 9 bases. In germline, CDR1 is KGHDR, CDR2 SFDVKD. V shed 3 bases and J 3 bases; nucleotides not matched to a gene: 4. The CDR3 is made up of 16 amino acids. The CDR3 coding sequence is TGTGCCACCAGTGATAAGGGACAGGGATACACCGGGGAGCTGTTTTTT. This translates into CATSDKGQGYTGELFF.

The chain couples TRBV27 to TRBJ1-1, with D perhaps TRBD1 (5 bases). Per the germline V gene, CDR1 is MNHEY and CDR2 is SMNVEV (reference sequence). This CDR3 comprises 14 residues. V lost 3 bases and J 4 bases, leaving 12 bases between the germline ends. The CDR3 DNA is TGTGCCAGCAGTTTGACCAAGGGGCGCACTGAAGCTTTCTTT. Translated: CASSLTKGRTEAFF.

Worth noting for this clone: The germline gene is not matched at one end of the junction; a read error may be the cause. This chain uses TRBV7-7 with TRBJ2-1, with TRBD2 identical over 12 bases. CDR3 length: 17 residues. Germline V gene lookup returns CDR1 SSHAT and CDR2 FNYEAQ (reference sequence). This CDR3 reads CASSSEWGLAGNNEQFF. DNA of the CDR3: TGTGCTAGCAGCTCTGAATGGGGACTAGCGGGCAACAATGAGCAGTTCTTC.

This chain connects TRBV10-3 to TRBJ1-2; maybe TRBD1 (5 bases). Germline CDR1 reads ENHRY; CDR2 reads SYGVKD. The V and J ends lost 4 bases and 0 bases respectively, with 24 bases between them. The CDR3 is made up of 19 amino acids. The chain's CDR3 is CAISGDKNRGFIANYGYTF. CDR3 sequence (DNA): TGTGCCATCAGTGGGGATAAAAATCGGGGCTTCATAGCTAACTATGGCTACACCTTC.

V gene TRBV14 combines with J gene TRBJ2-7; TRBD1 matches at 9 bases. CDR1 is SGHDN and CDR2 is FVKESK in the germline V gene. V lost 0 bases, J lost 4 bases, and 1 base stayed unmatched. This CDR3 region has 14 residues. CDR3 in DNA: TGTGCCAGCAGCCAAGAACAGGGGGCTTACGAGCAGTACTTC. It encodes CASSQEQGAYEQYF.

The V call is TRBV30, the J call TRBJ2-1; 9 bases fit TRBD2. Looked up from germline, CDR1 is GTSNPN and CDR2 is SVGIG (reference sequence). This CDR3 region has 14 residues. The V and J ends lost 3 bases and 5 bases, in that order; junction bases with no gene match: 5. The CDR3 DNA is TGTGCCTGGAGCGCCCGACTAGCGGACAATGAGCAGTTCTTC. This encodes CAWSARLADNEQFF.

The V gene is TRBV3-1 (or the pseudogene TRBV3-2), the J gene TRBJ1-6; the match to TRBD1 covers 8 bases. Trimming cost V 8 bases and J 7 bases; bases outside gene matches: 7. This CDR3 region has 14 residues. Germline V gene data show CDR1 as LGHDT and CDR2 as YNNKEL (reference sequence). This CDR3 is CASRLTGGNSPLHF. CDR3 in DNA: TGTGCCAGCCGCTTAACAGGGGGAAATTCACCCCTCCACTTT.

The genes are TRBV6-7 and TRBJ1-6, with D possibly TRBD1 on 6 matching bases. TRBV6-7 is an ORF, with its function uncertain. Trimming shortened V by 5 bases and J by 0 bases, and 8 bases separated the two germline ends. This CDR3 is built from 15 residues. CDR3 sequence (DNA): TGTGCCAGCAGTAAGGGGGGCTCCTATAATTCACCCCTCCACTTT. Protein sequence: CASSKGGSYNSPLHF.

The V call is TRBV27, the J call TRBJ1-5, with TRBD1 matching 7 bases. Germline lookup yields CDR1 MNHEY and CDR2 SMNVEV (reference sequence). V lost 4 bases to trimming and J lost 0 bases; unmatched junction nucleotides: 9. CDR3 length: 17 amino acids. CDR3 sequence reads: CASSSAGTAYSNQPQHF. The DNA for the CDR3 is TGTGCCAGCAGTTCTGCCGGGACAGCATATAGCAATCAGCCCCAGCATTTT.

The chain joins TRBV5-5 to TRBJ2-7; possible D gene TRBD1, 5 bases. With 0 bases removed from V and 4 bases from J, the gap between germline ends came to 11 bases. The germline gives CDR1 SGHKS, CDR2 YYEKEE (reference sequence). The CDR3 loop spans 14 amino acids. Here the CDR3 reads CASSLEGRVYEQYF. In DNA form, the CDR3 reads TGTGCCAGCAGCTTGGAAGGCAGGGTGTACGAGCAGTACTTC.

The genes are TRBV19 and TRBJ2-7, with TRBD2 matching over 7 bases. The CDR3 spans 15 residues. The V gene end was trimmed by 3 bases and the J gene end by 3 bases; junction bases not matched to a gene: 8. Per germline, CDR1 LNHDA and CDR2 SQIVND (reference sequence). CDR3 in DNA: TGTGCCAGTAGTATTTACGGCGGGAGTTACTACGAGCAGTACTTC. It encodes CASSIYGGSYYEQYF.

The rearrangement links TRBV10-1 to TRBJ2-3; D possibly corresponds to TRBD1 (5 bases). This CDR3 has 15 amino acids. The germline V gene encodes CDR1 WNHNN and CDR2 SYGVQD (reference sequence). V dropped 0 bases and J dropped 3 bases, with 10 bases sitting between them. The CDR3 loop reads CASSESQGDTDTQYF. CDR3 coding DNA: TGCGCCAGCAGTGAGTCCCAGGGTGATACAGATACGCAGTATTTT.